What follows are 21 T cell receptor beta chains derived from one specimen sequenced in a study of cytomegalovirus exposure and HLA in healthy donors. Sequencing used immunoSEQ multiplex PCR; TCRdb keeps in-frame clones, though not all of them. The sample shows about 190,000 clones, around 84% of them seen only once. Sequencing used PBMCs. The origin of the receptors is a young man in good health and CMV-seropositive.

The chain uses TRBV4-1 and TRBJ2-4; D is perhaps TRBD2 (5 bases). V lost 0 bases and J lost 3, with 12 bases in between. CDR3 size: 16 residues. From germline, CDR1 is MGHRA and CDR2 YSYEKL. This CDR3 is CASSQDPGGGKNIQYF. The CDR3 coding sequence is TGCGCCAGCAGCCAAGACCCAGGAGGTGGCAAAAACATTCAGTACTTC.

The J gene is TRBJ2-3, the V gene TRBV10-3; 9 bases map to TRBD2. This CDR3 is 15 amino acids long. Germline-derived CDR1 and CDR2 are ENHRY and SYGVKD. V shed 8 bases, J shed 3 bases, and the junction held 9 bases outside the gene matches. In nucleotides, the CDR3 is TGTGCCATCTCGGTGCGGGAGGGCGATACAGATACGCAGTATTTT. It yields the protein CAISVREGDTDTQYF.

The rearrangement uses TRBV10-3 and TRBJ2-1, with 9 positions matching TRBD2. The CDR3 has 15 residues. The J segment lost 5 bases and the V segment lost 5 bases, leaving 7 bases of the junction unmatched. Germline loops: CDR1 ENHRY, CDR2 SYGVKD. The CDR3 reads CAISTRGLADNEQFF. For the CDR3, the DNA is TGTGCCATCAGTACGAGGGGACTAGCAGACAATGAGCAGTTCTTC.

The chain has TRBV18 and TRBJ1-2, with TRBD1 as a possible D gene (5 bases). Per the germline V gene, CDR1 is KGHSH and CDR2 is LQKENI. This CDR3 has 15 amino acids. Trimming took off 6 bases at V and 2 bases at J, with 16 bases between the two ends. CDR3 nucleotide sequence: TGTGCCAGCTCTACCTCGCAGGGAGGAAACTATGGCTACACCTTC. It encodes CASSTSQGGNYGYTF.

This clone showed up just once. The V call is TRBV27, the J call TRBJ2-2, with D possibly being TRBD1 (6 bases). Germline V lookup: CDR1 MNHEY, CDR2 SMNVEV (reference sequence). The CDR3 totals 12 residues. The V and J ends lost 8 bases and 7 bases respectively, with 11 bases between them. This chain's CDR3 is CASGAGDGELFF. CDR3 sequence (DNA): TGTGCCAGCGGGGCAGGGGACGGGGAGCTGTTTTTT.

This chain uses TRBV4-2 with TRBJ2-2; 10 bases line up with TRBD2. Losses at the gene ends were 0 bases for V and 7 bases for J; bases not matched to a gene: 11. Germline assignment: CDR1 LGHNA and CDR2 YNFKEQ. This CDR3 spans 18 amino acids. The CDR3 reads CASSQDPGLAGVIGELFF. DNA of the CDR3: TGTGCCAGCAGCCAAGATCCTGGGCTAGCGGGAGTAATCGGGGAGCTGTTTTTT.

The J gene is TRBJ1-1, the V gene TRBV29-1; 8 bases are a match to TRBD1. The CDR3 is made up of 11 amino acids. From germline, CDR1 is SQVTM and CDR2 ANQGSEA. V trimming: 6 bases; J trimming: 11 bases; junction bases outside the gene matches: 8. DNA of the CDR3: TGCAGCGTAGGGGGGACAGGAGGGGCTTTCTTT. This codes for CSVGGTGGAFF.

This rearrangement joins TRBV28 to TRBJ1-2; the match to TRBD1 covers 9 bases. This CDR3 is built from 13 residues. Germline V gene lookup returns CDR1 MDHEN and CDR2 SYDVKM. CDR3 amino acids: CALQGAANYGYTF. As DNA, the CDR3 is TGTGCTTTACAGGGGGCCGCTAACTATGGCTACACCTTC.

In nucleotides, the CDR3 is TGTGCCATAGCATCAGGGGGCTGGTACAATGAGCAGTTCTTC. It translates to CAIASGGWYNEQFF. The genes are TRBV6-5 and TRBJ2-1, with 8 bases that match TRBD1. Losses at the gene ends were 10 bases for V and 4 bases for J; bases not matched to a gene: 9. The CDR3 covers 14 residues. CDR1 is MNHEY and CDR2 is SVGAGI in the germline V gene.

The genes are TRBV29-1 and TRBJ2-1; TRBD1 aligns across 9 bases. Germline lookup yields CDR1 SQVTM and CDR2 ANQGSEA. With V trimmed by 7 bases and J by 7 bases, 11 bases remained unmatched. The CDR3 length is 14 residues. The CDR3 DNA reads TGCAGCGCCTTAAGGGGGACAGGGTCTAATGAGCAGTTCTTC. This gives the protein CSALRGTGSNEQFF.

Comments on this clone: This CDR3 is also generated by other DNA sequences in the sample. V and J are TRBV28 and TRBJ1-2; D may be TRBD1 (6 bases). The CDR3 contains 14 residues. Germline CDR1 is MDHEN and CDR2 is SYDVKM. Deletions cut 3 bases from V and 0 bases from J, with 8 bases between. The CDR3 reads CASSLGASNYGYTF. Here the CDR3 DNA reads TGTGCCAGCAGTTTGGGGGCCTCTAACTATGGCTACACCTTC.

The chain employs TRBV15 and TRBJ2-2; 7 bases are a match to TRBD2. J lost 6 bases, V lost 1 base, and 2 bases had no gene match. The germline CDR1 and CDR2 sequences are LNHNV and YYDKDF (reference sequence). CDR3 length: 14 amino acids. The CDR3 bases are TGTGCCACCAGCAGAGGGACTAGTGCCGGGGAGCTGTTTTTT. Residues: CATSRGTSAGELFF.

This chain joins TRBV5-4 and TRBJ2-3; maybe TRBD2 (5 bases). V lost 4 bases and J lost 3, with 18 bases in between. Germline CDR1 SGHNT, CDR2 YYREEE (reference sequence). The CDR3 sequence is 16 residues long. CDR3 region: CASSIPRSGMTDTQYF. The CDR3 DNA sequence: TGTGCCAGCAGCATCCCCCGGTCCGGGATGACAGATACGCAGTATTTT.

The gene calls are TRBV2 and TRBJ2-1, with a tentative D call TRBD2 (5 bases). Germline loops: CDR1 SNHLY, CDR2 FYNNEI. Trimming pared 8 bases from V and 1 base from J, leaving 9 bases between. There are 13 residues in the CDR3. DNA for the CDR3: TGTGCCAGCGGGAGCATATCCTACAATGAGCAGTTCTTC. Translation gives CASGSISYNEQFF.

This clone came up a few times. The rearrangement links TRBV27 to TRBJ1-2; 10 bases fit TRBD1. The CDR3 is 13 amino acids. J gave up 8 bases and V 5 bases, and 5 bases lay outside the gene matches. In germline, CDR1 is MNHEY, CDR2 SMNVEV (reference sequence). The CDR3 sequence: CASSDRGLGGYTF. The CDR3 region has the DNA TGTGCCAGCAGTGACAGGGGGCTTGGGGGCTACACCTTC.

This clone turned up a few times. The chain uses TRBV6-5 and TRBJ2-1, with D possibly matching TRBD2 (6 bases). Germline CDR1 reads MNHEY; CDR2 reads SVGAGI. Trimming shortened V by 0 bases and J by 0 bases, and 9 bases separated the two germline ends. The CDR3 extends over 16 amino acids. CDR3 loop: CASSYSGLSSYNEQFF. Here the CDR3 DNA reads TGTGCCAGCAGTTACTCGGGACTCAGCTCCTACAATGAGCAGTTCTTC.

The J gene is TRBJ1-2, the V gene TRBV11-3, with a tentative D call TRBD1 (5 bases). The CDR3 is made up of 13 amino acids. Per germline, CDR1 SGHNT and CDR2 YENEEA. V was pared by 1 base and J by 4 bases, with 7 bases between. CDR3: CASSLGGGYGYTF. The CDR3 region has the DNA TGTGCCAGCAGCTTAGGGGGCGGCTATGGCTACACCTTC.

Only a few counts were recorded for this clone. This chain joins TRBV27 and TRBJ2-2, with unresolved D. The V end lost 1 base, the J end lost 4 bases, and 7 bases lay between the germline ends. CDR3 length equals 14 residues. Germline V gene lookup returns CDR1 MNHEY and CDR2 SMNVEV (reference sequence). The DNA for the CDR3 is TGTGCCAGCAGTTTATTCGGTGGCACCGGGGAGCTGTTTTTT. It yields the protein CASSLFGGTGELFF.

The chain uses TRBV4-2 and TRBJ2-2, with a possible D match to TRBD1 (6 bases). This CDR3 has 15 amino acids. The V gene lost 0 bases and the J gene lost 5 bases, with 10 bases spanning the gap. Germline assignment: CDR1 LGHNA and CDR2 YNFKEQ. The CDR3 is CASSQDSGATGELFF. Written as DNA, the CDR3 is TGTGCCAGCAGCCAAGATTCAGGGGCGACCGGGGAGCTGTTTTTT.

The genes are TRBV9 and TRBJ1-1; 9 bases agree with TRBD1. After removal of 4 bases from V and 4 bases from J, the junction contained 17 bases not matched to a gene. Germline V CDR1 and CDR2: SGDLS, YYNGEE. The CDR3 loop spans 18 amino acids. Here the CDR3 reads CASSPHATSQGAGTEAFF. The DNA of the CDR3 is TGTGCCAGCAGCCCCCATGCGACCTCACAGGGGGCGGGCACTGAAGCTTTCTTT.

The chain is built from TRBV15 and TRBJ2-3; 9 nucleotides align to TRBD2. The V gene end was trimmed by 1 base and the J gene end by 0 bases; junction bases not matched to a gene: 5. Germline CDR1 LNHNV, CDR2 YYDKDF (reference sequence). The CDR3 covers 17 residues. CDR3 sequence: CATSRGLAVRSTDTQYF. The CDR3 region has the DNA TGTGCCACCAGCAGAGGACTAGCGGTCCGTAGCACAGATACGCAGTATTTT.